These T cell receptor beta chains were read from a single sample in a study of T cell repertoires in cytomegalovirus infection. TCRdb redid the calling of the reads with MiXCR, one entry per CDR3 protein. This table has roughly 180,000 distinct CDR3 sequences, over 25% appearing once. Source material: PBMCs. The receptor source for this set is a human donor in good health (CMV status not recorded). Some clones in this sample may be carry-over from other donors' samples. The CDR3 runs from the conserved cysteine through the conserved F or W. Fields, in order: J gene, V gene, clone size, D gene, CDR3 protein, CDR3 DNA. A D gene is named only where the DNA matches it firmly. For some rows the clone size is stated as once, few or many, or as a class when expanded; others skip it.

TRBJ2-7	TRBV29-1	NA	NA	CSVDPGGLSYEQYF	TGCAGCGTTGATCCCGGGGGTCTCTCCTACGAGCAGTACTTC
TRBJ1-1	TRBV12-5	few	NA	CASGLDGPNTEAFF	TGTGCTAGTGGTCTAGACGGACCGAACACTGAAGCTTTCTTT
TRBJ2-5	TRBV6-1	NA	NA	CASSEESMWKTQYF	TGTGCCAGCAGTGAAGAATCGATGTGGAAGACCCAGTACTTC
TRBJ1-1	TRBV12-3/TRBV12-4	once	NA	CASSLVGFQAFF	TGTGCCAGCAGTTTAGTTGGCTTCCAAGCTTTCTTT
TRBJ2-7	TRBV6-2/TRBV6-3	many	TRBD1	CASGQGFSYEQYF	TGTGCCAGCGGACAGGGGTTTTCCTACGAGCAGTACTTC
TRBJ2-1	TRBV5-1	NA	TRBD1	CASSLEGTGVYEQFF	TGCGCCAGCAGCTTGGAGGGGACAGGGGTCTATGAGCAGTTCTTC
TRBJ2-6	TRBV15	once	TRBD1	CATSRDVVRDRGYISGANVLTF	TGTGCCACCAGCAGAGATGTAGTACGAGACAGGGGGTATATTTCCGGGGCCAACGTCCTGACTTTC
TRBJ2-7	TRBV6-6	few	TRBD1	CASSYSATDRGDYEQYF	TGTGCCAGCAGTTACTCAGCGACGGACAGGGGGGACTACGAGCAGTACTTC
TRBJ1-3	TRBV7-8	few	NA	CASSSPRRMGNTIYF	TGTGCCAGCAGCTCCCCCAGGAGGATGGGAAACACCATATATTTT
TRBJ1-2	TRBV7-2	many	NA	CASSPDTRGYGYTF	TGTGCCAGCAGCCCGGACACTCGGGGCTATGGCTACACCTTC
TRBJ1-1	TRBV7-9	few	NA	CASSLLQGEAFF	TGTGCCAGCAGTCTTTTGCAGGGGGAAGCTTTCTTT
TRBJ2-5	TRBV5-1	NA	TRBD1	CASSKGQGRREETQYF	TGCGCCAGCAGCAAGGGACAGGGTCGGAGGGAAGAGACCCAGTACTTC
TRBJ2-3	TRBV12-3/TRBV12-4	NA	NA	CASSSRATQYF	TGTGCCAGCAGTTCCAGGGCGACGCAGTATTTT
TRBJ1-2	TRBV12-3/TRBV12-4	NA	NA	CASSFNGKYGYTF	TGTGCCAGCAGTTTTAACGGAAAGTATGGCTACACCTTC
TRBJ1-1	TRBV7-2	NA	NA	CASSFSDNTEAFF	TGTGCCAGCAGCTTTTCAGATAACACTGAAGCTTTCTTT
TRBJ1-5	TRBV6-2/TRBV6-3	NA	NA	CASSYSSGQPQHF	TGTGCCAGCAGTTACTCGAGTGGTCAGCCCCAGCATTTT
TRBJ1-3	TRBV7-8	few	TRBD1	CASSFGPYRGYSGNTIYF	TGTGCCAGCAGCTTTGGACCGTACAGGGGCTACTCTGGAAACACCATATATTTT
TRBJ2-1	TRBV7-2	many	NA	CASSLEQGIEQFF	TGTGCCAGCAGCTTAGAACAGGGTATTGAGCAGTTCTTC
TRBJ1-5	TRBV15	NA	TRBD1	CATSLRQGGNQPQHF	TGTGCCACCAGCCTCCGACAGGGAGGAAATCAGCCCCAGCATTTT
TRBJ1-1	TRBV7-9	few	NA	CASSFAGSNTEAFF	TGTGCCAGCAGCTTTGCAGGGTCGAACACTGAAGCTTTCTTT
TRBJ2-7	TRBV6-2/TRBV6-3	few	TRBD1	CASTLQGASYEQYF	TGTGCCAGCACCCTTCAGGGGGCCTCCTACGAGCAGTACTTC
TRBJ2-3	TRBV11-2	many	NA	CASSSGLTDTQYF	TGTGCCAGCAGCTCGGGACTCACAGATACGCAGTATTTT
TRBJ2-1	TRBV10-3	many	TRBD2	CAISYSGGTYNEQFF	TGTGCCATCAGTTATAGCGGGGGGACCTACAATGAGCAGTTCTTC
TRBJ2-1	TRBV12-3/TRBV12-4	few	TRBD2	CASSRTSGGAGEQFF	TGTGCCAGCAGCCGGACTAGCGGGGGGGCCGGTGAGCAGTTCTTC
TRBJ1-5	TRBV19	NA	NA	CASSMGGVGNQPQHF	TGTGCCAGTAGTATGGGAGGAGTGGGCAATCAGCCCCAGCATTTT
TRBJ1-2	TRBV7-2	many	NA	CASSFGSTPYYGYTF	TGTGCCAGCAGCTTCGGGTCGACGCCTTACTATGGCTACACCTTC
TRBJ1-1	TRBV5-1	NA	NA	CASSLTGLTSTEAFF	TGCGCCAGCAGCTTAACAGGGCTCACGAGCACTGAAGCTTTCTTT
TRBJ1-1	TRBV9	NA	NA	CASSVDPGTEAFF	TGTGCCAGCAGCGTAGATCCGGGGACTGAAGCTTTCTTT